This TCR beta chain was found in a study of identical twins. From germline, CDR1 is MDHEN and CDR2 SYDVKM. The V segment lost 3 bases and the J segment 3 bases; nucleotides outside the gene matches: 13. The CDR3 consists of 19 residues. Template switching introduced a universal primer site, and the cDNA bore unique molecular identifiers. TCRdb re-derived calls from the 5' RACE reads in MiXCR, one entry per CDR3 protein. The repertoire holds roughly 470,000 distinct CDR3 sequences, with approximately 15% as singletons. Study outcomes and limitations: Twin pairs had excess sharing that was weaker in beta out-of-frame sequences.

At least ten counts were recorded for this clonotype. No antigen is known for it. This sample was shared with a second study, whose subject was yellow fever vaccine responses in identical twins.

The material sequenced was CD4+ T cells sorted from blood. The sequence derives from a woman between 18 and 30 years old in good health. The rearrangement joins TRBV28 to TRBJ1-5; TRBD1 agrees at 11 bases. In DNA form, the CDR3 reads TGTGCCAGCAGTTTGGGAGGGACAGGGGGATATATAGTCAATCAGCCCCAGCATTTT. Translation gives CASSLGGTGGYIVNQPQHF.